This TCR beta chain was retrieved from a study of CD8 T cells in Susac syndrome. Study details: Active disease was present in over five of the sequenced Susac syndrome patients, and remission in eight or nine. Patients with Susac syndrome, at blood draw, were therapy-naive, on corticosteroids, or on intravenous immunoglobulin alone.

Study conclusions and caveats: It was acknowledged in the study that its TCR sequencing and HLA analysis involved a relatively small number of individuals.

The authors carried out high-throughput sequencing of TCR beta. They applied it to CD8+ and CD4+ T cells obtained from blood. The RNA, roughly 0.45 to 1 ug, was put through reverse transcription using random hexamers. Each CDR3 protein is one row after TCRdb ran MiXCR on the immunoSEQ multiplex PCR reads. Among under 200,000 distinct CDR3 sequences, about 91% were seen once, and the ten largest hold roughly 0.087%. With respect to this clonotype: Its antigen is undetermined.

V was pared by 7 bases and J by 3 bases, with 17 bases between. The CDR3 extends over 14 amino acids. CDR1 and CDR2 (germline): DFQATT, SNEGSKA (reference sequence). Sequenced input: CD4+ T cells from PBMCs. This TCR derives from a human donor with Susac syndrome. V gene TRBV20-1 combines with J gene TRBJ2-3; D call uncertain. The CDR3 spells CSVPSELGTDTQYF. In DNA, the CDR3 is TGCAGTGTCCCCTCCGAACTGGGGACAGATACGCAGTATTTT.